This T cell receptor beta chain was sequenced for a study of cytomegalovirus exposure and HLA in healthy donors. Amplification used 60 Vbeta primers and 13 Jbeta primers. The protocol was immunoSEQ multiplex PCR, while the TCRdb copy is restricted to in-frame clones and leaves out a portion. The sample comprises 220,000 or so clones, more than 60% of which are singletons, and under 2% rests with the top ten. Germline assignment: CDR1 MNHNY and CDR2 SVGAGI (reference sequence). Trimming stripped 7 bases from V and 0 bases from J, with 15 bases between. The CDR3 has 15 residues. The sample comprised PBMCs. The receptor comes from a woman between 25 and 40 years old in good health and CMV-seronegative. The chain uses TRBV6-6 and TRBJ1-2; weak D call: TRBD1 (5 bases). Here the CDR3 reads CASTDWGVSNYGYTF. As DNA, the CDR3 is TGTGCCAGCACCGACTGGGGGGTATCTAACTATGGCTACACCTTC.